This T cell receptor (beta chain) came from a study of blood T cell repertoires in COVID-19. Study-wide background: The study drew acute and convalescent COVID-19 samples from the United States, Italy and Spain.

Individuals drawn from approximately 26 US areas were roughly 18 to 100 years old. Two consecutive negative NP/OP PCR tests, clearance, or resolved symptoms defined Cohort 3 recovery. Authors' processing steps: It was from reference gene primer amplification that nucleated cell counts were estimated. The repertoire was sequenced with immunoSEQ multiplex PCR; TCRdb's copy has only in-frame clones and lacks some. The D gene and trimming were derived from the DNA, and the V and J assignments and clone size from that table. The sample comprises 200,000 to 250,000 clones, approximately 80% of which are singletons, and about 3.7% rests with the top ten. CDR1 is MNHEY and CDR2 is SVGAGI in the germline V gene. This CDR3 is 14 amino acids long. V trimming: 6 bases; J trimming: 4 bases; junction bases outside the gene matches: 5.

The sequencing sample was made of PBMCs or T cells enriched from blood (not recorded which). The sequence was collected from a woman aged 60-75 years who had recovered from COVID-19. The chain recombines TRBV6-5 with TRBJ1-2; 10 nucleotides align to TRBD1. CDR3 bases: TGTGCCAGCAGGGAGACAGGGGGCGGCTATGGCTACACCTTC. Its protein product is CASRETGGGYGYTF.